This entry features one T cell receptor beta chain sequence. The antigen remains unidentified. The entry originates in a study of T cell responses to AZD1222 COVID-19 vaccine. The table came from immunoSEQ multiplex PCR; TCRdb's copy has only in-frame clones and leaves some out. The top ten hold under 50% of the sample, which has more than 100,000 clones, 91% seen once. V lost 1 base to trimming and J lost 2 bases, with 12 bases between them. This CDR3 comprises 16 residues. Germline V lookup: CDR1 SGHVS, CDR2 FQNEAQ. Study outcomes and limitations: Mapped onto spike, vaccine-associated CD4 TCRs spanned it and were dominant at 160-218 and 743-854.

Sequenced here: peripheral blood, sampled on day 0 of AZD1222 vaccination. The source of this sequence is an adult in good health. J is TRBJ1-5 and V is TRBV7-8; D is unresolved. CDR3 DNA: TGTGCCAGCAGCTTAGATCTGGGTTTGGGCAATCAGCCCCAGCATTTT. It specifies CASSLDLGLGNQPQHF.